This passage covers 26 T cell receptor beta chains from one sample sequenced in a study of human T cells and chemical hapten exposure. Time point denoted: patch test 2, 6 weeks after DPC sensitization. Treatment in this sample: therapeutic diphenylcyclopropenone sensitization with weekly scalp DPC. One entry per CDR3 protein, called by TCRdb with MiXCR from the RACE reads. The data hold a few hundred thousand distinct CDR3 sequences, with more than 5% observed a single time. The input for sequencing was whole blood, taken in connection with sensitization to the hapten diphenylcyclopropenone (DPC). The receptors come from a woman younger than 30 with alopecia areata. Some clones in this sample may be carry-over from other donors' samples.

This clonotype has at least ten counts. The genes are TRBV4-2 and TRBJ2-3; TRBD2 matches 11 bases. V dropped 6 bases and J dropped 4; count of bases not matched to a gene: 6. Looked up from germline, CDR1 is LGHNA and CDR2 is YNFKEQ. The CDR3 consists of 15 residues. Here the CDR3 reads CASSPSGGQPDTQYF. The CDR3 DNA reads as TGTGCCAGCAGTCCTAGCGGGGGGCAACCAGATACGCAGTATTTT.

This clonotype turned up a few times. The V call is TRBV7-6, the J call TRBJ1-6; perhaps TRBD1 as D (5 bases). V gave up 2 bases and J gave up 6 bases, with 14 bases separating them. The germline V gene encodes CDR1 SGHVS and CDR2 FNYEAQ. This CDR3 has 16 amino acids. CDR3 loop: CASSLSREWGNSPLHF. CDR3 nucleotide sequence: TGTGCCAGCAGCTTAAGCAGGGAGTGGGGTAATTCACCCCTCCACTTT. Looking up the rest from reference TRBV7-6 and TRBJ1-6 gives the full variable domain: GAGVSQSPRYKVTKRGQDVALRCDPISGHVSLYWYRQALGQGPEFLTYFNYEAQQDKSGLPNDRFSAERPEGSISTLTIQRTEQRDSAMYRCASSLSREWGNSPLHFGNGTRLTVT.

This clonotype was seen a single time. The chain employs TRBV5-1 and TRBJ1-1; D perhaps matches TRBD1 (6 bases). The V and J ends lost 4 bases and 4 bases respectively, with 17 bases between them. There are 15 residues in the CDR3. Germline V lookup: CDR1 SGHRS, CDR2 YFSETQ. CDR3 DNA sequence: TGCGCCAGCAGCGTCAACAGGGTACCCGTCACTGAAGCTTTCTTT. Its translation is CASSVNRVPVTEAFF.

This clonotype came up a few times. The chain employs TRBV7-8 and TRBJ1-1; 9 positions agree with TRBD1. Germline-derived CDR1 and CDR2 are SGHVS and FQNEAQ. V lost 7 bases and J lost 5; bases outside the gene matches: 8. The CDR3 length is 14 residues. Here the CDR3 reads CASTQGQGWTEAFF. For the CDR3, the DNA is TGTGCCAGCACCCAAGGACAGGGGTGGACTGAAGCTTTCTTT.

This clonotype was recorded many times. The V and J genes are TRBV6-5 and TRBJ1-5; 9 nucleotides match TRBD1. With V trimmed by 3 bases and J by 4 bases, 4 bases remained unmatched. CDR3 size: 15 residues. Germline CDR1 MNHEY, CDR2 SVGAGI. The CDR3 sequence is CASSYQQGANQPQHF. For the CDR3, the DNA is TGTGCCAGCAGTTATCAACAGGGGGCTAATCAGCCCCAGCATTTT.

The V gene is TRBV4-2, the J gene TRBJ1-6, with 8 bases aligning to TRBD1. The CDR3 consists of 18 residues. V dropped 1 base and J dropped 9; count of bases not matched to a gene: 14. The germline V gene has CDR1 LGHNA and CDR2 YNFKEQ. CDR3 amino acids: CASSQAQGAPRRSSPLHF. CDR3 in DNA: TGTGCCAGCAGCCAAGCTCAGGGGGCGCCCCGTAGGAGTTCACCCCTCCACTTT.

This clonotype was seen ten or more times. This chain links TRBV29-1 with TRBJ2-2; the match to TRBD2 covers 7 bases. Per the germline V gene, CDR1 is SQVTM and CDR2 is ANQGSEA. The CDR3 length is 15 residues. Unmatched junction bases numbered 11, after V lost 7 bases and J lost 3 bases. This CDR3 is CSAAGVSADTGELFF. The CDR3 DNA follows: TGCAGCGCTGCGGGGGTATCCGCGGACACCGGGGAGCTGTTTTTT.

This clonotype was seen ten or more times. One end of the junction varies from germline; a read error may be responsible. The V and J genes are TRBV20-1 and TRBJ2-3; D tentatively reads TRBD1 or TRBD2 (5 bases each). The CDR3 loop spans 17 amino acids. CDR1 is DFQATT, CDR2 SNEGSKA, per germline (reference sequence). This CDR3 reads CSARVDEPGPNTDTQYF. The CDR3 bases are TGCAGTGCCAGAGTAGATGAGCCGGGACCGAACACAGATACGCAGTATTTT.

The rearrangement uses TRBV28 and TRBJ2-7; D remains unclear. In germline, CDR1 is MDHEN, CDR2 SYDVKM. The V end lost 8 bases, the J end lost 1 base, and 15 bases lay between the germline ends. This CDR3 is built from 14 residues. CDR3 amino acids: CASLSAHRSYEQYF. The CDR3 nucleotides are TGTGCCAGCCTCTCCGCCCACCGTTCCTACGAGCAGTACTTC.

CDR3 sequence (DNA): TGCGCCAGCAGCCAAGATTTCCAGCAAGAGACCCAGTACTTC. Protein sequence: CASSQDFQQETQYF. This sequence joins TRBV4-3 and TRBJ2-5; the D is unclear. V dropped 0 bases and J dropped 2 bases, with 7 bases sitting between them. The CDR3 contains 14 residues. Germline-derived CDR1 and CDR2 are LGHNA and YSLEER.

The rearrangement links TRBV11-1 to TRBJ2-7, with 7 positions matching TRBD1. CDR1 and CDR2 from the germline V gene are SGHAT and FQDESV (reference sequence). Losses at the gene ends were 0 bases for V and 2 bases for J; bases not matched to a gene: 4. CDR3 length: 15 amino acids. The CDR3 DNA sequence: TGTGCCAGCAGCTTAGCTGACGGGACAGCCTACGAGCAGTACTTC. This encodes CASSLADGTAYEQYF.

In this sample, this clonotype turned up many times. The J gene is TRBJ1-1, the V gene TRBV5-1; D remains unclear. Trimming removed 4 bases at V and 0 bases at J, with 4 bases between. Germline loops: CDR1 SGHRS, CDR2 YFSETQ. This CDR3 spans 12 amino acids. As DNA, the CDR3 is TGCGCCAGCAGCGACTTGAACACTGAAGCTTTCTTT. The encoded protein is CASSDLNTEAFF.

The chain recombines TRBV7-2 with TRBJ2-3; the D gene is possibly TRBD2 (6 bases). Looked up from germline, CDR1 is SGHTA and CDR2 is FQGNSA. V dropped 0 bases and J dropped 4 bases, with 11 bases sitting between them. The CDR3 loop spans 15 amino acids. CDR3 residues: CASSLAGGLSDTQYF. The CDR3, as DNA: TGTGCCAGCAGCTTAGCGGGGGGTCTATCAGATACGCAGTATTTT.

Only a few counts were recorded for this clonotype. This chain links TRBV18 with TRBJ2-7; the D is unclear. The CDR3 is made up of 12 amino acids. The V end lost 8 bases, the J end lost 1 base, and 9 bases lay between the germline ends. CDR1 is KGHSH and CDR2 is LQKENI in the germline V gene. CDR3 sequence (DNA): TGTGCCAGCACAGAAGGATCCTACGAGCAGTACTTC. Translated, it gives CASTEGSYEQYF.

Of note for this clonotype: A much larger clonotype is one base distant, so this may be a read error. The chain couples TRBV6-2 or TRBV6-3 to TRBJ1-2; unclear D gene. The length of the CDR3 is 18 residues. Germline CDR1 and CDR2: MNHEY and SVGEGT. V was clipped by 2 bases and J by 2 bases, with 21 bases between them. This chain's CDR3 is CASSYPSPQETLNYGYTF. CDR3 sequence (DNA): TGTGCCAGCAGTTACCCCTCTCCCCAGGAGACTTTGAACTATGGCTACACCTTC.

There are many counts of this clonotype. J is TRBJ1-2 and V is TRBV29-1; weak D call: TRBD1 (5 bases). V was pared by 3 bases and J by 0 bases, with 14 bases between. CDR1 is SQVTM, CDR2 ANQGSEA, per germline. There are 15 residues in the CDR3. The CDR3 sequence is CSVEARGSPNYGYTF. The CDR3 DNA reads TGCAGCGTTGAGGCCCGGGGCAGTCCTAACTATGGCTACACCTTC. Based on the CDR3 plus reference TRBV29-1 and TRBJ1-2, the full variable domain is SAVISQKPSRDICQRGTSLTIQCQVDSQVTMMFWYRQQPGQSLTLIATANQGSEATYESGFVIDKFPISRPNLTFSTLTVSNMSPEDSSIYLCSVEARGSPNYGYTFGSGTRLTVV.

This clonotype was counted a few times. The V and J genes are TRBV28 and TRBJ2-5; D unclear. The CDR3 is made up of 13 amino acids. Germline values: CDR1 MDHEN, CDR2 SYDVKM. V lost 10 bases to trimming and J lost 2 bases, with 14 bases between them. In DNA, the CDR3 is TGTGCCACCCTGACGGAAGATCAAGAGACCCAGTACTTC. This sequence encodes CATLTEDQETQYF.

This clonotype was picked up many times. The chain uses TRBV18 and TRBJ1-4; no clear D gene. The CDR3 totals 14 residues. V lost 0 bases to trimming and J lost 3 bases, with 5 bases between them. The germline V gene has CDR1 KGHSH and CDR2 LQKENI. For the CDR3, the DNA is TGTGCCAGCTCACCACCCGAGGCTAATGAAAAACTGTTTTTT. Translating gives CASSPPEANEKLFF.

The chain recombines TRBV6-5 with TRBJ2-1; no clear D. V gave up 6 bases and J gave up 6 bases, with 15 bases separating them. Per germline, CDR1 MNHEY and CDR2 SVGAGI. This CDR3 comprises 14 residues. The CDR3 nucleotides are TGTGCCAGCAGGGCTCCCTCCGGATCCAATGAGCAGTTCTTC. Encoded protein: CASRAPSGSNEQFF.

The chain has TRBV4-3 and TRBJ2-3, with 7 bases that match TRBD2. J lost 4 bases, V lost 4 bases, and 8 bases had no gene match. Per the germline V gene, CDR1 is LGHNA and CDR2 is YSLEER. CDR3 length: 15 amino acids. The CDR3 DNA sequence: TGCGCCAGCAGCCCCCGAACAACTAGCGCAGATACGCAGTATTTT. Amino acids: CASSPRTTSADTQYF.

This clonotype was found many times. The chain is built from TRBV18 and TRBJ2-7; TRBD2 matches at 7 bases. Trimming at V came to 2 bases and at J to 7 bases, leaving 8 bases not matched to a gene. CDR1 is KGHSH, CDR2 LQKENI, per germline. The CDR3 is 14 residues long. DNA for the CDR3: TGTGCCAGCTCACCAAGGGCGGGGGATAGGGAGCAGTACTTC. Translating it yields CASSPRAGDREQYF.

Written as DNA, the CDR3 is TGCGCCAGCAGCCTTAGCCAGATGAACACTGAAGCTTTCTTT. Protein sequence: CASSLSQMNTEAFF. The gene calls are TRBV5-1 and TRBJ1-1; D gene ambiguous. V was cut by 4 bases and J by 0 bases, with 10 bases left in between. In germline, CDR1 is SGHRS, CDR2 YFSETQ. The CDR3 runs to 14 residues.

This clonotype was counted only a few times. The V and J genes are TRBV6-1 and TRBJ1-2; tentatively, D is TRBD1 (5 bases). The V gene lost 4 bases and the J gene lost 6 bases, with 12 bases spanning the gap. CDR3 length: 13 amino acids. CDR1 is MNHNS and CDR2 is SASEGT in the germline V gene. The CDR3 sequence: CASSGTLFDGYTF. For the CDR3, the DNA is TGTGCCAGCAGTGGGACACTATTCGATGGCTACACCTTC.

The CDR3 spells CSAARGESTDTQYF. CDR3 sequence (DNA): TGCAGTGCTGCACGCGGGGAAAGCACAGATACGCAGTATTTT. This chain connects TRBV20-1 to TRBJ2-3; perhaps TRBD2 as D (6 bases). V was shortened by 5 bases and J by 0 bases, with 12 bases between the two germline ends. Germline CDR1 is DFQATT and CDR2 is SNEGSKA (reference sequence). This CDR3 is built from 14 residues.

This chain links TRBV20-1 with TRBJ1-4; unclear D gene. Germline V lookup: CDR1 DFQATT, CDR2 SNEGSKA (reference sequence). The length of the CDR3 is 14 residues. V was pared by 2 bases and J by 6 bases, with 13 bases between. As DNA, the CDR3 is TGCAGTGCTAGATCGCGGAGGTGGGATGAAAAACTGTTTTTT. Translated: CSARSRRWDEKLFF.

J is TRBJ2-1 and V is TRBV20-1, with TRBD2 matching over 12 bases. V gave up 0 bases and J gave up 0 bases; unmatched junction bases: 21. Germline CDR1 is DFQATT and CDR2 is SNEGSKA (reference sequence). This CDR3 spans 23 amino acids. CDR3 nucleotide sequence: TGCAGTGCTAGAGATCAGTTCGGAACTAGCGGGGGGTCTCCTCCTCGCTCCTACAATGAGCAGTTCTTC. Its protein product is CSARDQFGTSGGSPPRSYNEQFF.